The 29 T cell receptor beta chains listed next were all sequenced from one sample in a study of tumor and adjacent non-tumor tissue in lung cancer. RNA was extracted from bulk tissue without any cell sorting. More than 3 cm separated this lung sample from the edge of the tumor. TCRbeta libraries were built with three rounds of nested PCR, modified from ARM-PCR. TCRdb ran MiXCR on the multiplex PCR reads and lists one entry per CDR3 protein. The sample lists 75,000 to 95,000 distinct CDR3 sequences; around three quarters were seen once. The sample taken for sequencing was distant non-tumor lung tissue. The receptors stem from a woman in her 50s with non-small cell lung cancer.

This clonotype was seen a handful of times. A much more abundant neighbour one base away suggests this may be a read error. The rearrangement links TRBV4-1 to TRBJ1-2, with D unresolved. Trimming took off 4 bases at V and 5 bases at J, with 14 bases between the two ends. CDR1 is MGHRA and CDR2 is YSYEKL in the germline V gene. The CDR3 spans 14 residues. CDR3 sequence reads: CASSLSGPQYGYTF. DNA for the CDR3: TGCGCCAGCAGCCTATCCGGGCCTCAGTATGGCTACACCTTC.

With respect to this clonotype: It is likely a read error, because the conserved phenylalanine at the end of the CDR3 is missing. This rearrangement joins TRBV6-5 to TRBJ1-1, with TRBD1 matching over 7 bases. The CDR3 loop spans 13 amino acids. Germline assignment: CDR1 MNHEY and CDR2 SVGAGI. CDR3 in DNA: TGTGTCATCAAGGACAGGTTGGGGCTTGAAGCTTTCTAT. As protein: CVIKDRLGLEAFY.

The rearrangement uses TRBV6-5 and TRBJ2-2; 13 bases are shared with TRBD2. The germline V gene has CDR1 MNHEY and CDR2 SVGAGI. This CDR3 region has 16 residues. CDR3 DNA: TGTAACAGCAGTTATCGGACTAGCGGGAGCACCGGGGAGCTGTTTTTT. Its protein is CNSSYRTSGSTGELFF.

With respect to this clonotype: At one end the junction does not follow the germline gene, possibly because of a read error. The CDR3 region has the DNA TGTACCAGCAGTTATCCAGGAATGGGACAAGAGACACAGTATTTC. Translated: CTSSYPGMGQETQYF. The chain combines TRBV6-2 or TRBV6-3 with TRBJ2-5; possible D gene TRBD1, 6 bases. This CDR3 comprises 15 residues. CDR1 is MNHEY and CDR2 is SVGEGT in the germline V gene.

A note on this clonotype: A much larger clone lies one base from this, so it may be a read error. A read error is likely, as this CDR3 ends without the conserved phenylalanine or tryptophan. The chain carries TRBV28 and TRBJ1-6; the D gene is possibly TRBD1 (5 bases). The CDR3 covers 13 residues. Germline CDR1 MDHEN, CDR2 SYDVKM. The ends were cut back, 8 bases at V and 10 bases at J, with 15 bases in the middle. The CDR3 region is CASGGGAASPLHL. CDR3 sequence (DNA): TGTGCCAGCGGTGGAGGGGCCGCCTCACCCCTCCACTTA.

This clonotype was seen at least ten times. The rearrangement uses TRBV20-1 and TRBJ2-1; D is undetermined. Germline V gene data show CDR1 as DFQATT and CDR2 as SNEGSKA (reference sequence). Trimming removed 3 bases at V and 6 bases at J, with 9 bases between. This CDR3 region has 12 residues. The CDR3 coding sequence is TGCAGTGCTAGTGGAATCGGCAATGAGCAGTTCTTC. Encoded protein: CSASGIGNEQFF.

This clonotype occurred a few times. This chain links TRBV11-2 with TRBJ2-7; 9 nucleotides match TRBD1. The CDR3 length is 15 residues. The V gene's germline CDR1 is SGHAT and CDR2 FQNNGV. CDR3 bases: TGTGTTAACAGCACAGGGACAGGGCGCACCTACGAGCAGTACTTC. This translates into CVNSTGTGRTYEQYF.

This clonotype was observed a few times. The junction differs from germline at one of its ends, possibly a read error. The chain combines TRBV11-2 with TRBJ2-7; a possible D gene is TRBD2 (6 bases). Germline V gene lookup returns CDR1 SGHAT and CDR2 FQNNGV. This CDR3 is 13 amino acids long. This CDR3 is CASSLWSGWEADF. In DNA, the CDR3 is TGTGCCAGCAGTTTGTGGTCAGGGTGGGAGGCGGACTTC.

As regards this clonotype: One junction end disagrees with the germline gene, perhaps due to a read error. This sequence joins TRBV12-3 or TRBV12-4 and TRBJ2-1; the match to TRBD2 covers 11 bases. This CDR3 contains 15 residues. CDR3 in amino acids: CASRTGTSGYNEEFF. The CDR3 nucleotides are TGTGCCAGCCGTACCGGGACTAGCGGATACAATGAGGAGTTCTTC.

Notes on this clonotype: The conserved phenylalanine or tryptophan is not found at the CDR3 terminus, so this likely reflects a read error. The genes are TRBV6-1 and TRBJ2-3; 13 bases match TRBD2. This CDR3 region has 15 residues. Germline loops: CDR1 MNHNS, CDR2 SASEGT. The DNA for the CDR3 is TGTGCCAGCAATGAACTAGCGGGAGGGCCAGATACGCAGTATTCT. Protein product: CASNELAGGPDTQYS.

V and J are TRBV6-5 and TRBJ1-5, with 7 bases that match TRBD1. Germline V gives CDR1 MNHEY, CDR2 SVGAGI. This CDR3 spans 15 amino acids. With 2 bases clipped from V and 10 bases from J, the junction kept 11 bases outside the gene matches. DNA of the CDR3: TGTGCCAGCAGTTACCCAGACAGGGAAGGCCAACCCCAGCATTTT. It codes for CASSYPDREGQPQHF.

A note on this clonotype: One end of the junction is discordant with germline, which a read error may explain. This chain links TRBV4-1 with TRBJ2-1; no definite D call. The CDR3 length is 16 residues. The germline V gene has CDR1 MGHRA and CDR2 YSYEKL. CDR3 loop: CASNQVVANSYNEQFF. The CDR3 DNA follows: TGCGCCAGCAACCAAGTAGTGGCGAACTCCTACAATGAGCAGTTCTTC.

On this clonotype: At one of its ends the junction is not consistent with the germline gene, which may arise from a read error. The chain is built from TRBV12-3 or TRBV12-4 and TRBJ2-2; TRBD1 or TRBD2 may be the D gene (5 bases each). The length of the CDR3 is 16 residues. The CDR3 DNA reads TGTGCCAGCGGGCCCCCACAGGAGGCGAACACTGGGGAGCTGTTTTTT. Amino acid sequence: CASGPPQEANTGELFF.

This clonotype was counted only a few times. A single base separates this from a much larger clone, so it may be a read error. In this CDR3 the conserved last residue, phenylalanine or tryptophan, is missing, so a read error is likely. This chain joins TRBV5-1 and TRBJ2-7; D gene ambiguous. Germline lookup yields CDR1 SGHRS and CDR2 YFSETQ. Trimming stripped 6 bases from V and 7 bases from J, with 14 bases between. The CDR3 runs 12 residues. For the CDR3, the DNA is TGCGCCAGCATCACTTGGGGTGGGGAGCAGTACATC. Protein product: CASITWGGEQYI.

V usage is TRBV12-3 or TRBV12-4 and J usage is TRBJ1-2; 8 bases match TRBD1. The trim removed 5 bases at V and 11 bases at J, leaving 10 bases unmatched. The CDR3 spans 13 residues. Here the CDR3 reads CASSPGQDYEYTF. The CDR3, as DNA: TGTGCCAGCAGTCCGGGACAGGACTATGAATACACCTTC.

With respect to this clonotype: Mismatch with germline at one junction end may stem from a read error. The V gene is TRBV4-1, the J gene TRBJ1-1; D not certain. The CDR3 contains 14 residues. Germline V gene sequence: CDR1 MGHRA, CDR2 YSYEKL. CDR3 nucleotides: TGCGCCAGCAACCAAAATCGATCGAACAGTGAAGCTTTCTTT. Translation: CASNQNRSNSEAFF.

Note on this clonotype: Since a much larger clone is just one base distant, this may be a read error. The J gene is TRBJ1-1, the V gene TRBV14, with a weak D call TRBD1 (6 bases). The CDR3 contains 15 residues. Germline V CDR1 and CDR2: SGHDN, FVKESK. V was pared by 1 base and J by 6 bases, with 15 bases between. The CDR3 bases are TGTGCCAGCAGCCAAGGGGCGGACAGTCACGCTGAAGCTTTCTTT. It translates to CASSQGADSHAEAFF.

This clonotype was seen many times. The CDR3 protein is CASRPGGAMAKNIQYF. The CDR3 DNA reads as TGTGCCAGCAGACCAGGGGGGGCTATGGCCAAAAACATTCAGTACTTC. V usage is TRBV28 and J usage is TRBJ2-4; D may match TRBD1 or TRBD2 (7 bases each). Trimming shortened V by 6 bases and J by 1 base, and 16 bases separated the two germline ends. Germline assignment: CDR1 MDHEN and CDR2 SYDVKM. The CDR3 totals 16 residues.

As to this clonotype: Just one base apart from a much larger clone, this may be a read error. The J gene is TRBJ2-3, the V gene TRBV20-1; D might be TRBD2 (6 bases). The CDR3 loop spans 15 amino acids. Germline CDR1 reads DFQATT; CDR2 reads SNEGSKA (reference sequence). Here the CDR3 DNA reads TGCAGTGCCCCCCGGGACTCTTCTCGAGCAGATATGCAGTATTTT. Translating gives CSAPRDSSRADMQYF.

V usage is TRBV20-1 and J usage is TRBJ1-4, with D hard to call. The V end was cut by 3 bases, the J end by 10 bases, with 21 bases between. CDR1 and CDR2 from the germline V gene are DFQATT and SNEGSKA (reference sequence). This CDR3 contains 15 residues. CDR3 DNA sequence: TGCAGTGCTAGGCGGCAGCCATCTAATGATGGAAAACTGTTTTTT. Translated: CSARRQPSNDGKLFF.

About this clonotype itself: The junction departs from the called germline gene at one end, perhaps through a read error. This chain links TRBV6-1 with TRBJ2-7; no firm D call. The CDR3 is made up of 15 amino acids. Germline V lookup: CDR1 MNHNS, CDR2 SASEGT. The CDR3 DNA is TGTGCAAGCAACCCCACAACTTCAAACTACCACGAGCAGTACTTC. It codes for CASNPTTSNYHEQYF.

This rearrangement joins TRBV28 to TRBJ2-2, with 9 bases lining up with TRBD2. V shed 8 bases and J 6 bases; nucleotides not matched to a gene: 7. CDR1 and CDR2 (germline): MDHEN, SYDVKM. The CDR3 is made up of 14 amino acids. DNA of the CDR3: TGTGCCAGCTATCGGACTAGCGCTGCCGGGGAGCTGTTTTTT. This gives the protein CASYRTSAAGELFF.

About this clonotype: A much larger clone sits a single nucleotide away, making a read error possible. The chain employs TRBV6-1 and TRBJ2-5; D unresolved. The CDR3 sequence is 16 residues long. Per germline, CDR1 MNHNS and CDR2 SASEGT. CDR3: CASSEGKYAYQVTQYF. The CDR3 DNA sequence: TGTGCCAGCAGTGAAGGAAAGTATGCCTACCAAGTGACCCAGTACTTC.

The chain links TRBV11-1 to TRBJ2-1; D possibly uses TRBD1 or TRBD2 (5 bases each). V dropped 5 bases and J dropped 5 bases, with 16 bases sitting between them. The CDR3 runs 15 residues. CDR1 and CDR2 from the germline V gene are SGHAT and FQDESV (reference sequence). This CDR3 is CASSLTGTEHNEQFF. The CDR3 region has the DNA TGTGCCAGCAGCCTTACCGGGACGGAGCACAATGAGCAGTTCTTC.

This clonotype has only a few counts. This chain links TRBV5-6 with TRBJ2-6; TRBD2 matches 7 bases. V shed 5 bases, J shed 2 bases, and the junction held 4 bases outside the gene matches. Germline CDR1 SGHDT, CDR2 YYEEEE. This CDR3 contains 15 residues. The CDR3 nucleotides are TGTGCCAGCAGTTGGGGGGGGACTGGGGCCAACGTCCTGACTTTC. This encodes CASSWGGTGANVLTF.

Comment on this clonotype: The CDR3 end shows no conserved phenylalanine or tryptophan, and so a read error is likely. This chain joins TRBV30 and TRBJ1-5; unclear D gene. The germline V gene encodes CDR1 GTSNPN and CDR2 SVGIG (reference sequence). The CDR3 length is 14 residues. The CDR3 DNA sequence: TGTACCTGGAGCCCCTGGGGTAGCAATCGGCCCCAGCATTTA. This codes for CTWSPWGSNRPQHL.

The V gene is TRBV11-1, the J gene TRBJ2-1; the D is unclear. This CDR3 contains 14 residues. Per the germline V gene, CDR1 is SGHAT and CDR2 is FQDESV (reference sequence). The CDR3 sequence is CDISLNLFGDEQFF. Written as DNA, the CDR3 is TGTGACATCAGCTTAAACTTATTCGGAGATGAGCAGTTCTTC.

The chain combines TRBV11-2 with TRBJ2-1; tentative D call: TRBD1 (5 bases). The CDR3 spans 13 residues. Per the germline V gene, CDR1 is SGHAT and CDR2 is FQNNGV. Trimming took 9 bases from V and 5 from J, leaving 14 bases between them. Here the CDR3 DNA reads TGTGCCAGTAACTTAGAGGACAACAATGAGCAGTTCTTC. Translated, it gives CASNLEDNNEQFF.

Remarks on this clonotype: One end of the junction is discordant with germline, which a read error may explain. The chain carries TRBV15 and TRBJ2-1, with D unclear. The CDR3 consists of 12 residues. Germline values: CDR1 LNHNV, CDR2 YYDKDF (reference sequence). CDR3 in amino acids: CATSRDENERFF. As DNA, the CDR3 is TGCGCCACCAGTAGAGATGAAAATGAGCGGTTCTTC.